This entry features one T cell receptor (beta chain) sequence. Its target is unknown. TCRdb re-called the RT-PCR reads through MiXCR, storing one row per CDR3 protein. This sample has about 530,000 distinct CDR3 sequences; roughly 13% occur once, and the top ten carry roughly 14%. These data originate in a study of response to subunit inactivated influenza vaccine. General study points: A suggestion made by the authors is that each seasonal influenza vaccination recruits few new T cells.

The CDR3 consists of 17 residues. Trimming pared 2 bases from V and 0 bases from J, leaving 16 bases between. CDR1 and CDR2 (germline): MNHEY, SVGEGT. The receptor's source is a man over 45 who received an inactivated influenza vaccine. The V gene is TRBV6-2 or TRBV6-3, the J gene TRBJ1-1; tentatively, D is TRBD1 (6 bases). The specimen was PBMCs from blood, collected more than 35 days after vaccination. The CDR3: CASSYDITGLMNTEAFF. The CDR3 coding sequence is TGTGCCAGCAGTTACGATATCACAGGGCTCATGAACACTGAAGCTTTCTTT.